Below are 32 T cell receptor beta chains sequenced from a single sample in a study of OX40 agonist ivuxolimab in advanced cancers. TCRdb's copy holds only in-frame clones and misses some; the assay was immunoSEQ multiplex PCR. The profile shows over 150,000 clones, roughly 92% of them singletons. This material consisted of CD4+ or CD8+ T cells sorted from blood, taken in a trial of the OX40 agonist ivuxolimab. The receptors were sampled from an adult with an advanced solid tumor such as melanoma, head and neck, liver or kidney cancer.

The V call is TRBV23-1, the J call TRBJ2-7; TRBD2 agrees at 7 bases. TRBV23-1 is recorded as an ORF, its role being uncertain. With V trimmed by 1 base and J by 3 bases, 15 bases remained unmatched. The CDR3 spans 18 residues. This CDR3 reads CASSQWFERTRGGYEQYF. The CDR3 DNA follows: TGCGCCAGCAGTCAATGGTTCGAGCGGACTCGCGGGGGCTACGAGCAGTACTTC.

The chain is built from TRBV18 and TRBJ1-2; no clear D gene. Germline values: CDR1 KGHSH, CDR2 LQKENI. Trimming cost V 4 bases and J 3 bases, with 15 bases left between them. This CDR3 spans 15 amino acids. In nucleotides, the CDR3 is TGTGCCAGCTCACTGACGAATAGATTAGACTATGGCTACACCTTC. Its protein is CASSLTNRLDYGYTF.

The genes are TRBV5-4 and TRBJ2-1; D gene unclear. This CDR3 has 18 residues. Germline assignment: CDR1 SGHNT and CDR2 YYREEE (reference sequence). The V and J ends lost 0 bases and 0 bases respectively, with 16 bases between them. CDR3 loop: CASSLGSRAASSYNEQFF. The CDR3 nucleotides are TGTGCCAGCAGCTTGGGAAGTAGGGCGGCTAGCTCCTACAATGAGCAGTTCTTC. Full variable domain (missing parts from reference TRBV5-4 and TRBJ2-1): ETGVTQSPTHLIKTRGQQVTLRCSSQSGHNTVSWYQQALGQGPQFIFQYYREEENGRGNFPPRFSGLQFPNYSSELNVNALELDDSALYLCASSLGSRAASSYNEQFFGPGTRLTVL.

J is TRBJ2-3 and V is TRBV18; D gene uncertain. Per germline, CDR1 KGHSH and CDR2 LQKENI. V lost 1 base and J 6 bases, leaving 5 bases between the germline ends. The CDR3 extends over 12 amino acids. This chain's CDR3 is CASSPLRDTQYF. The DNA of the CDR3 is TGTGCCAGCTCACCACTGAGGGATACGCAGTATTTT.

The gene calls are TRBV11-2 and TRBJ1-2; 7 bases agree with TRBD1. This CDR3 contains 15 residues. The J segment lost 0 bases and the V segment lost 6 bases, leaving 7 bases of the junction unmatched. CDR1 is SGHAT, CDR2 FQNNGV, per germline. DNA for the CDR3: TGTGCCAGCAGGAAGCCGGGACAGACTAACTATGGCTACACCTTC. Protein product: CASRKPGQTNYGYTF.

This chain joins TRBV2 and TRBJ2-1, with no clear D. The CDR3 totals 13 residues. V was trimmed by 6 bases and J by 7 bases, leaving 13 bases between them. CDR1 is SNHLY and CDR2 is FYNNEI in the germline V gene. The CDR3 sequence: CASSQGARNEQFF. CDR3 DNA sequence: TGTGCCAGCAGCCAAGGAGCCAGGAATGAGCAGTTCTTC.

This rearrangement joins TRBV30 to TRBJ2-1; no reliable D call. This CDR3 is built from 16 residues. The germline V gene encodes CDR1 GTSNPN and CDR2 SVGIG (reference sequence). V gave up 0 bases and J gave up 0 bases, with 12 bases separating them. CDR3 bases: TGTGCCTGGAGTGTATCGAGGACGAGCTCCTACAATGAGCAGTTCTTC. Encoded protein: CAWSVSRTSSYNEQFF.

The V gene is TRBV18, the J gene TRBJ1-1, with D perhaps matching TRBD1 (6 bases). Per germline, CDR1 KGHSH and CDR2 LQKENI. Trimming stripped 1 base from V and 0 bases from J, with 6 bases between. The CDR3 consists of 14 residues. This chain's CDR3 is CASSPQGVNTEAFF. The CDR3 DNA sequence: TGTGCCAGCTCACCACAGGGGGTGAACACTGAAGCTTTCTTT.

V is TRBV19 and J is TRBJ1-4; D remains unclear. Germline V gene data show CDR1 as LNHDA and CDR2 as SQIVND (reference sequence). This CDR3 is built from 16 residues. The V and J ends lost 5 bases and 6 bases respectively, with 19 bases between them. The CDR3 sequence: CASSPTLPRAYEKLFF. CDR3 DNA: TGTGCCAGTAGTCCAACCCTACCCCGGGCGTATGAAAAACTGTTTTTT.

This clone was seen just once. The chain couples TRBV13 to TRBJ2-5; tentatively, D is TRBD1 (6 bases). V dropped 1 base and J dropped 2 bases, with 11 bases sitting between them. The CDR3 spans 15 residues. In germline, CDR1 is PRHDT, CDR2 FYEKMQ (reference sequence). CDR3 sequence: CASSLDGTRQETQYF. CDR3 DNA: TGTGCCAGCAGCTTAGATGGGACAAGACAAGAGACCCAGTACTTC.

V usage is TRBV30 and J usage is TRBJ1-5; no definite D call. Germline V gene sequence: CDR1 GTSNPN, CDR2 SVGIG (reference sequence). The CDR3 is 13 amino acids. V was trimmed by 1 base and J by 9 bases, leaving 13 bases between them. The CDR3 loop reads CAWSDDRAGPQHF. The CDR3, as DNA: TGTGCCTGGAGTGACGACCGCGCAGGGCCCCAGCATTTT.

This chain connects TRBV19 to TRBJ1-5; TRBD1 aligns across 9 bases. V trimming: 8 bases; J trimming: 7 bases; junction bases outside the gene matches: 6. The CDR3 sequence is 13 residues long. Germline V gene sequence: CDR1 LNHDA, CDR2 SQIVND (reference sequence). The CDR3 coding sequence is TGTGCCAGTGAGGACAGGGGACTGCAGCCCCAGCATTTT. Protein sequence: CASEDRGLQPQHF.

The chain links TRBV6-1 to TRBJ1-1; D not certain. CDR3 length: 15 residues. CDR1 is MNHNS and CDR2 is SASEGT in the germline V gene. V lost 4 bases and J 0 bases, leaving 12 bases between the germline ends. The chain's CDR3 is CASSAREGMNTEAFF. CDR3 nucleotide sequence: TGTGCCAGCAGTGCCCGGGAAGGGATGAACACTGAAGCTTTCTTT.

The gene calls are TRBV28 and TRBJ2-3, with 7 positions matching TRBD1. The V and J ends lost 5 bases and 4 bases, in that order; junction bases with no gene match: 9. The germline V gene encodes CDR1 MDHEN and CDR2 SYDVKM. This CDR3 has 15 amino acids. The DNA of the CDR3 is TGTGCCAGCAGTACGACAGGGTTAGTTGCAGATACGCAGTATTTT. This gives the protein CASSTTGLVADTQYF. Looking up the rest from reference TRBV28 and TRBJ2-3 gives the full variable domain: DVKVTQSSRYLVKRTGEKVFLECVQDMDHENMFWYRQDPGLGLRLIYFSYDVKMKEKGDIPEGYSVSREKKERFSLILESASTNQTSMYLCASSTTGLVADTQYFGPGTRLTVL.

The chain couples TRBV5-4 to TRBJ2-7; TRBD1 is a possible D gene (6 bases). V lost 4 bases to trimming and J lost 6 bases, with 14 bases between them. The CDR3 is 13 amino acids. CDR1 and CDR2 (germline): SGHNT, YYREEE (reference sequence). CDR3 DNA sequence: TGTGCCAGCAGCGAGATGGGGGCCTCCGAGCAGTACTTC. It codes for CASSEMGASEQYF.

The V gene is TRBV7-8, the J gene TRBJ1-5; tentative D call: TRBD1 (6 bases). Germline V gene sequence: CDR1 SGHVS, CDR2 FQNEAQ. The germline V and J ends were trimmed by 1 base and 7 bases, with 14 bases remaining between them. The CDR3 spans 15 residues. CDR3 region: CASSLDGTGRQPQHF. The CDR3, as DNA: TGTGCCAGCAGCTTAGATGGTACAGGGCGGCAGCCCCAGCATTTT.

This clone was seen once. The CDR3 DNA reads TGTGCCAGCAGTTCCGCGGGATTCCCCTACGAGCAGTACTTC. It is translated as CASSSAGFPYEQYF. The V call is TRBV5-6, the J call TRBJ2-7; D is possibly TRBD2 (6 bases). The CDR3 extends over 14 amino acids. With 5 bases removed from V and 2 bases from J, the gap between germline ends came to 14 bases. Germline V gene lookup returns CDR1 SGHDT and CDR2 YYEEEE.

The V gene is TRBV7-3, the J gene TRBJ2-1; no reliable D call. The CDR3 spans 13 residues. Germline CDR1 reads SGHTA; CDR2 reads FQGTGA. The V end lost 4 bases, the J end lost 5 bases, and 9 bases lay between the germline ends. The CDR3 reads CASSSQPNNEQFF. CDR3 in DNA: TGTGCCAGCAGCTCCCAGCCCAACAATGAGCAGTTCTTC.

This chain links TRBV2 with TRBJ2-7; perhaps TRBD1 as D (6 bases). The CDR3 contains 14 residues. CDR1 and CDR2 (germline): SNHLY, FYNNEI. V lost 6 bases, J lost 2 bases, and 14 bases lay in between. Written as DNA, the CDR3 is TGTGCCAGCAGCTCCGGGACATACACCTACGAGCAGTACTTC. Translating it yields CASSSGTYTYEQYF.

The chain employs TRBV27 and TRBJ2-2; D remains ambiguous. The germline CDR1 and CDR2 sequences are MNHEY and SMNVEV (reference sequence). V was pared by 6 bases and J by 0 bases, with 8 bases between. CDR3 length: 14 residues. The CDR3 reads CASRAEANTGELFF. DNA for the CDR3: TGTGCCAGCAGGGCAGAGGCGAACACCGGGGAGCTGTTTTTT.

This clone was observed once. The chain links TRBV5-5 to TRBJ1-6, with 8 bases that match TRBD1. V was pared by 5 bases and J by 5 bases, with 6 bases of the junction left unmatched. The CDR3 runs 15 residues. The germline V gene encodes CDR1 SGHKS and CDR2 YYEKEE (reference sequence). CDR3 amino acids: CASSWDRSHNSPLHF. The CDR3 DNA reads TGTGCCAGCAGTTGGGACAGGAGTCATAATTCACCCCTCCACTTT.

The rearrangement uses TRBV11-2 and TRBJ2-2; no reliable D call. CDR1 is SGHAT and CDR2 is FQNNGV in the germline V gene. The CDR3 consists of 14 residues. Trimming left V 10 bases short and J 1 base short, with 13 bases between. In DNA form, the CDR3 reads TGTGCCACCTCGACTCCCCGGAACACCGGGGAGCTGTTTTTT. Protein: CATSTPRNTGELFF.

The chain is built from TRBV29-1 and TRBJ2-2; 7 positions agree with TRBD1. This CDR3 has 17 residues. Trimming cost V 7 bases and J 5 bases; bases outside gene matches: 19. CDR1 is SQVTM and CDR2 is ANQGSEA in the germline V gene. The CDR3 DNA follows: TGCAGCGCCCATTATAGAGCAGGGGGTCGGTTAACCGGGGAGCTGTTTTTT. Protein product: CSAHYRAGGRLTGELFF.

The V and J genes are TRBV6-5 and TRBJ1-5; D is unresolved. CDR1 MNHEY and CDR2 SVGAGI come from the germline V gene. The V and J ends lost 6 bases and 0 bases respectively, with 12 bases between them. The CDR3 covers 15 residues. CDR3 DNA: TGTGCCAGCAGCCCCGACGGATATAGCAATCAGCCCCAGCATTTT. Its protein is CASSPDGYSNQPQHF.

The chain joins TRBV5-1 to TRBJ1-1; 7 bases are a match to TRBD1. The CDR3 is made up of 16 amino acids. Germline CDR1 and CDR2: SGHRS and YFSETQ. V dropped 0 bases and J dropped 4; count of bases not matched to a gene: 9. The CDR3, as DNA: TGCGCCAGCAGCTTGGTGTTGACAGGGTCGGGCACTGAAGCTTTCTTT. Protein sequence: CASSLVLTGSGTEAFF.

V and J are TRBV18 and TRBJ2-7, with a tentative D call TRBD2 (5 bases). Per the germline V gene, CDR1 is KGHSH and CDR2 is LQKENI. CDR3 length equals 15 residues. Trimming pared 2 bases from V and 0 bases from J, leaving 11 bases between. The CDR3 coding sequence is TGTGCCAGCTCACCAAGGGAAGGACTCTCCTACGAGCAGTACTTC. Protein sequence: CASSPREGLSYEQYF. Combining the CDR3 with reference TRBV18 and TRBJ2-7 gives the whole variable domain NAGVMQNPRHLVRRRGQEARLRCSPMKGHSHVYWYRQLPEEGLKFMVYLQKENIIDESGMPKERFSAEFPKEGPSILRIQQVVRGDSAAYFCASSPREGLSYEQYFGPGTRLTVT.

V usage is TRBV27 and J usage is TRBJ2-1; 13 bases agree with TRBD2. The germline V gene has CDR1 MNHEY and CDR2 SMNVEV (reference sequence). The CDR3 is 17 residues long. Losses at the gene ends were 7 bases for V and 7 bases for J; bases not matched to a gene: 13. CDR3 DNA: TGTGCCAGCATCCTACGGACTAGCGGGAGTAGAAGGAATGAGCAGTTCTTC. Translated, it gives CASILRTSGSRRNEQFF.

This clone has a single count. The chain links TRBV18 to TRBJ1-2; TRBD1 matches 7 bases. The CDR3 consists of 13 residues. The V gene end was trimmed by 1 base and the J gene end by 7 bases; junction bases not matched to a gene: 3. Per germline, CDR1 KGHSH and CDR2 LQKENI. The CDR3 here is CASSPQGAGGYTF. CDR3 in DNA: TGTGCCAGCTCACCACAGGGGGCAGGTGGCTACACCTTC.

The chain combines TRBV7-2 with TRBJ1-1; D ambiguous. Germline V gives CDR1 SGHTA, CDR2 FQGNSA. The CDR3 has 16 amino acids. V lost 6 bases and J lost 0, with 17 bases in between. The CDR3 protein is CASSNYSDSMNTEAFF. As DNA, the CDR3 is TGTGCCAGCAGTAACTACAGTGACTCCATGAACACTGAAGCTTTCTTT.

About this clone: In the same sample, other DNA sequences code for this CDR3. This rearrangement joins TRBV6-4 to TRBJ2-2; the match to TRBD1 covers 7 bases. V lost 5 bases and J lost 2; bases outside the gene matches: 5. The germline gives CDR1 MRHNA, CDR2 SNTAGT. This CDR3 spans 15 amino acids. In nucleotides, the CDR3 is TGTGCCAGCAGTCCCGGGACAGCTAACACCGGGGAGCTGTTTTTT. Protein product: CASSPGTANTGELFF.

The chain uses TRBV9 and TRBJ2-3, with D unresolved. Germline V lookup: CDR1 SGDLS, CDR2 YYNGEE. CDR3 size: 13 residues. V dropped 5 bases and J dropped 3 bases, with 10 bases sitting between them. The CDR3 reads CASSPTWTDTQYF. The DNA of the CDR3 is TGTGCCAGCAGTCCTACATGGACAGATACGCAGTATTTT.

V and J are TRBV7-3 and TRBJ2-3; TRBD2 matches at 9 bases. In germline, CDR1 is SGHTA, CDR2 FQGTGA. Trimming removed 3 bases from V and 5 bases from J; junction bases left unmatched: 15. The CDR3 contains 18 residues. The CDR3, as DNA: TGTGCCAGCAGCTTTTTGGCGGGAGGGCGTGTTGAGTTAGATACGCAGTATTTT. It codes for CASSFLAGGRVELDTQYF.